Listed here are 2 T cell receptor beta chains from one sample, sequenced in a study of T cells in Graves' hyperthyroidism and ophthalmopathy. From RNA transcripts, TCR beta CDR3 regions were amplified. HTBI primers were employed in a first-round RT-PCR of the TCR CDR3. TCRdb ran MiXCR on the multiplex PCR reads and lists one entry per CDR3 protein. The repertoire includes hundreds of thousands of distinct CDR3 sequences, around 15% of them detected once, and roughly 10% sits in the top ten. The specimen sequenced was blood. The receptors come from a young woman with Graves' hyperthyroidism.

CDR3 DNA: TGTGCCAGCAGCTTCGTGGACCCCAACACCGGGGAGCTGTTTTTT. Protein product: CASSFVDPNTGELFF. The rearrangement uses TRBV5-6 and TRBJ2-2; the D is unclear. This CDR3 has 15 residues. The V end lost 2 bases, the J end lost 2 bases, and 10 bases lay between the germline ends. Germline CDR1 reads SGHDT; CDR2 reads YYEEEE.

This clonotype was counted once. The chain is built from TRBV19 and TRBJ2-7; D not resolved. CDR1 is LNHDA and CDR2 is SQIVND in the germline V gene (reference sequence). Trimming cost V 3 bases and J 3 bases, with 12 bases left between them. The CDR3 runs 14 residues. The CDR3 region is CASSMFGLDYEQYF. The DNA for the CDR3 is TGTGCCAGTAGTATGTTCGGGCTGGACTACGAGCAGTACTTC.